This T cell receptor (beta chain) was sequenced in a study of tumor-infiltrating lymphocytes in localized non-small cell lung cancer. As for the study in general: Some samples were collected after neoadjuvant chemotherapy; smokers, never-smokers and several histologies were included.

Profiling relied on immunoSEQ multiplex PCR, and the TCRdb table lists in-frame clones only, not all of them. This sample has about 16,000 clones, with around 75% found just once. Study conclusions and caveats: Recurrence-free survival showed no association with tumor T-cell fraction.

A note on this clone: Its specificity is unknown.

Sequencing was performed on lung tumor tissue. The receptor was isolated from a human donor with non-small cell lung cancer.

CDR3 region: CASTLLGGGNTGELFF. DNA of the CDR3: TGTGCCAGTACCCTGCTGGGTGGGGGGAACACCGGGGAGCTGTTTTTT. The chain joins TRBV19 to TRBJ2-2; tentatively, D is TRBD1 or TRBD2 (5 bases each). CDR3 size: 16 residues. The V and J ends lost 7 bases and 1 base respectively, with 16 bases between them. Germline V gene sequence: CDR1 LNHDA, CDR2 SQIVND (reference sequence).